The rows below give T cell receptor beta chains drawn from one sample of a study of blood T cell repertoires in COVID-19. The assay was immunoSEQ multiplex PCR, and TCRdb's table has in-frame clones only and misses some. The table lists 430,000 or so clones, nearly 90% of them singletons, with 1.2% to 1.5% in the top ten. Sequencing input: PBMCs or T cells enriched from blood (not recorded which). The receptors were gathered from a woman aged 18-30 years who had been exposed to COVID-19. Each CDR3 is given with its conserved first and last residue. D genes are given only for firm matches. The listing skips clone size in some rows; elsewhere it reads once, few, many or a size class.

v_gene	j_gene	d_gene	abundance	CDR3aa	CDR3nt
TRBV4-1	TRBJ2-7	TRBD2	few	CASSHPSAGGGEQYF	TGCGCCAGCAGCCACCCCTCGGCGGGAGGAGGAGAGCAGTACTTC
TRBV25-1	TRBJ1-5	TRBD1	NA	CASSETGVGYQPQHF	TGTGCCAGCAGTGAAACAGGGGTTGGATATCAGCCCCAGCATTTT
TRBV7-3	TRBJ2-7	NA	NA	CASSLTGGQPSYEQYF	TGTGCCAGCAGCTTAACGGGTGGACAGCCCTCCTACGAGCAGTACTTC
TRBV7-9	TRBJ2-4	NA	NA	CASSLVGRVDIQYF	TGTGCCAGCAGCTTAGTAGGCAGGGTTGACATTCAGTACTTC
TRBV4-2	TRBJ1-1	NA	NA	CASSQDRGVTEAFF	TGTGCCAGCAGCCAAGATCGGGGGGTCACTGAAGCTTTCTTT
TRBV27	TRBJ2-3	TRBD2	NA	CASSLTGTSGRTDTQYF	TGTGCCAGCAGTTTAACCGGGACTAGCGGTAGAACAGATACGCAGTATTTT
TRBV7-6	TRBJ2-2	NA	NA	CASGMTVLTGELFF	TGTGCCAGCGGCATGACAGTACTAACCGGGGAGCTGTTTTTT
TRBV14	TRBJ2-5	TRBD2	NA	CASSRIAGLQETQYF	TGTGCCAGCAGCCGAATAGCGGGACTTCAAGAGACCCAGTACTTC
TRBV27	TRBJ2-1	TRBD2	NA	CASSLSSSGELYNEQFF	TGTGCCAGCAGTTTATCTTCTAGCGGGGAATTATACAATGAGCAGTTCTTC
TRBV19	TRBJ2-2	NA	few	CASSTRTGELFF	TGTGCCAGTAGTACTCGCACCGGGGAGCTGTTTTTT
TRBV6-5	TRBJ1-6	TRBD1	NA	CASKTDRDNSPLHF	TGTGCCAGCAAAACGGACAGGGACAATTCACCCCTCCACTTT
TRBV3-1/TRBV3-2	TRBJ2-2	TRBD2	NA	CASSKNTGTRYTGELFF	TGTGCCAGCAGCAAGAATACCGGGACTAGGTACACCGGGGAGCTGTTTTTT
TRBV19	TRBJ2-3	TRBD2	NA	CASSMSGGFPDTQYF	TGTGCCAGTAGTATGAGCGGGGGATTCCCAGATACGCAGTATTTT
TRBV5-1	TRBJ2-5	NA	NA	CASSTSGHSRGQETQYF	NA
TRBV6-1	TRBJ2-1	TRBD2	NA	CASSGTLLAGGPNEQFF	TGTGCCAGCAGTGGTACATTACTAGCGGGGGGGCCCAATGAGCAGTTCTTC
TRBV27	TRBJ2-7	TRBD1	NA	CASSPRQGSLGYEQYF	TGTGCCAGCAGCCCAAGACAGGGATCCCTCGGTTACGAGCAGTACTTC
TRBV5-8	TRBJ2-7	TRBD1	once	CASSLEGTGVTEQYF	TGTGCCAGCAGCTTGGAGGGGACAGGGGTTACCGAGCAGTACTTC
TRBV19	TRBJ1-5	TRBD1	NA	CASRGQAEGNQPQHF	TGTGCCAGTAGGGGACAGGCGGAGGGCAATCAGCCCCAGCATTTT
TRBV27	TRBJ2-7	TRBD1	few	CASVPLAGGRYEQYF	TGTGCCAGCGTACCCCTTGCAGGGGGCAGGTACGAGCAGTACTTC
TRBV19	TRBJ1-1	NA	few	CASSTSGTGYTEAFF	TGTGCCAGTAGTACGTCCGGAACAGGATACACTGAAGCTTTCTTT
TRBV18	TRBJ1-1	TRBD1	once	CASGQGATTEAFF	TGTGCCAGCGGGCAGGGGGCAACCACTGAAGCTTTCTTT
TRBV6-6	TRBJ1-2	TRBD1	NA	CASAGGLYGYTF	TGTGCCAGCGCAGGGGGTCTCTATGGCTACACCTTC
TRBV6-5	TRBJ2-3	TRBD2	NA	CASSTSGSADTQYF	TGTGCCAGCAGTACTAGCGGGAGCGCAGATACGCAGTATTTT
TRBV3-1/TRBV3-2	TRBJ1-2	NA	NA	CASSQATPNYGYTF	TGTGCCAGCAGCCAAGCGACACCTAACTATGGCTACACCTTC
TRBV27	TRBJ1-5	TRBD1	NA	CASSLSGTASNQPQHF	TGTGCCAGCAGTTTATCGGGGACAGCTAGCAATCAGCCCCAGCATTTT
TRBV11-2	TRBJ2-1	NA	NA	CASSLVSRADEQFF	TGTGCCAGCAGCTTAGTTTCGCGAGCTGATGAGCAGTTCTTC
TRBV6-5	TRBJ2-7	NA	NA	CASSYSARPEREQYF	TGTGCCAGCAGTTACTCGGCCCGACCGGAGAGAGAGCAGTACTTC
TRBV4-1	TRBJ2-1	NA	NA	CASSQGGSGYNEQFF	TGCGCCAGCAGCCAAGGGGGTAGCGGCTACAATGAGCAGTTCTTC
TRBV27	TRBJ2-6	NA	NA	CASSFQGYGANVLTF	TGTGCCAGCAGTTTCCAGGGTTACGGGGCCAACGTCCTGACTTTC
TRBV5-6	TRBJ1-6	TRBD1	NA	CASRPGGTGDDRGPLHF	TGTGCCAGCAGACCGGGCGGGACAGGTGATGATAGGGGGCCCCTCCACTTT